This T cell receptor beta chain is drawn from a study of response to subunit inactivated influenza vaccine. Germline-derived CDR1 and CDR2 are SGHRS and YFSETQ. Deletions cut 0 bases from V and 0 bases from J, with 10 bases between. The CDR3 has 16 amino acids. TCRdb reanalysed the RT-PCR reads using MiXCR and keeps one entry per CDR3 protein. This table has some 540,000 distinct CDR3 sequences, 20% to 25% appearing once. These data were likewise used in another study, on T cells expressing NK-cell markers. That paper states: Scientists made TCR beta cDNA using 5'RACE template switching with UMIs.

This specimen was CD4+ T cells sorted from PBMCs, taken about 13 days after vaccination. This TCR came from a man in his forties or fifties who received an inactivated influenza vaccine. The chain joins TRBV5-1 to TRBJ2-1; tentatively, D is TRBD1 (5 bases). CDR3 protein: CASSLAGKGSYNEQFF. The DNA for the CDR3 is TGCGCCAGCAGCTTGGCAGGGAAAGGCTCCTACAATGAGCAGTTCTTC.